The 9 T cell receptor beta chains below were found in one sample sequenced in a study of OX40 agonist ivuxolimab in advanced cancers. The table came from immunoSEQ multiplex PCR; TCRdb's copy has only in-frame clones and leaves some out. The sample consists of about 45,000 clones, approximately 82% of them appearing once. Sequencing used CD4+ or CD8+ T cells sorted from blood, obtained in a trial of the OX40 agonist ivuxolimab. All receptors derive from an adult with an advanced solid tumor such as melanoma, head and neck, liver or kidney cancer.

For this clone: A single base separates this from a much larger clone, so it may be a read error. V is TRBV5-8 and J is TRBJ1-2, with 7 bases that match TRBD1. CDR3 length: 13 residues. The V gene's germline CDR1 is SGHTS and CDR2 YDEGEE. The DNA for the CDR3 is TGTGCCAGCGGCTTGACAGGGTCCGGTGGCTACACCTTC. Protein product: CASGLTGSGGYTF. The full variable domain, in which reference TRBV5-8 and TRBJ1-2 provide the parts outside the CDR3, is EAGVTQSPTHLIKTRGQQATLRCSPISGHTSVYWYQQALGLGLQFLLWYDEGEERNRGNFPPRFSGRQFPNYSSELNVNALELEDSALYLCASGLTGSGGYTFGSGTRLTVV.

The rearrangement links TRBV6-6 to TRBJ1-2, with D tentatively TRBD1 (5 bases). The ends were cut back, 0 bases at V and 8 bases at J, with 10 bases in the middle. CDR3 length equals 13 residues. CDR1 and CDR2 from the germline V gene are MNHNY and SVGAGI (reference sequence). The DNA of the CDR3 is TGTGCCAGCAGTTACTCAACGACAGCCGGCTACACCTTC. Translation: CASSYSTTAGYTF.

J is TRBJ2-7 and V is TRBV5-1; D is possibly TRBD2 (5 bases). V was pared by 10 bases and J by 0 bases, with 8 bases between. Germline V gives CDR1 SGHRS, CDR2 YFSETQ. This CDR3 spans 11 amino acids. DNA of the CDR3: TGCGCCTCCCGGGACTCCTACGAGCAGTACTTC. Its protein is CASRDSYEQYF.

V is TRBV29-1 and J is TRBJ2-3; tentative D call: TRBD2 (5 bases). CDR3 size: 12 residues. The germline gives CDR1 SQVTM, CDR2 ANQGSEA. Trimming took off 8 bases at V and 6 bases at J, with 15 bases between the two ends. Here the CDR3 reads CSTPAVGDTQYF. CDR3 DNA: TGCAGCACCCCAGCGGTGGGGGATACGCAGTATTTT.

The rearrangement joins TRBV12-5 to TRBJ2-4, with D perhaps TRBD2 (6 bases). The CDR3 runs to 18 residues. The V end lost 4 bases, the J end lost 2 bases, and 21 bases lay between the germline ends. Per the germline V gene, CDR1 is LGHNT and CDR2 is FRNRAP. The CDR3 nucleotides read TGTGCTAGTGGTTCGATCGCTTCTGGAGGGACTTCCAAAAACATTCAGTACTTC. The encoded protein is CASGSIASGGTSKNIQYF. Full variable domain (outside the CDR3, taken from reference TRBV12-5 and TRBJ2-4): DARVTQTPRHKVTEMGQEVTMRCQPILGHNTVFWYRQTMMQGLELLAYFRNRAPLDDSGMPKDRFSAEMPDATLATLKIQPSEPRDSAVYFCASGSIASGGTSKNIQYFGAGTRLSVL.

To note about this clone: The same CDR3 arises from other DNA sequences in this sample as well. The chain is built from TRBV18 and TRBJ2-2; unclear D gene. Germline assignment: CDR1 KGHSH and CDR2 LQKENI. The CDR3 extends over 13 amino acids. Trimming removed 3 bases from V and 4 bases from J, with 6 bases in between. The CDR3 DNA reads TGTGCCAGCTCACCGTTAGCCACCGGGGAGCTGTTTTTT. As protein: CASSPLATGELFF.

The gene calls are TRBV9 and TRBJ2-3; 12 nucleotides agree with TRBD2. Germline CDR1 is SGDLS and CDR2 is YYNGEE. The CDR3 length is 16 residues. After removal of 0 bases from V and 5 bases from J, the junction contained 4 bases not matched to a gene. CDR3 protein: CASSVGLAGVGDTQYF. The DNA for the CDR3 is TGTGCCAGCAGCGTAGGACTAGCGGGGGTTGGAGATACGCAGTATTTT.

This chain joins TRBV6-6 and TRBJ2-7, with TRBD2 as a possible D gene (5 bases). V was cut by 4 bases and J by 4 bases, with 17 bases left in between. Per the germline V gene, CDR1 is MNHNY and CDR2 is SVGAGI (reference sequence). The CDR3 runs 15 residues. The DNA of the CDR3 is TGTGCCAGCAGTTTACCCGGGGAACTATCGTACGAGCAGTACTTC. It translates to CASSLPGELSYEQYF.

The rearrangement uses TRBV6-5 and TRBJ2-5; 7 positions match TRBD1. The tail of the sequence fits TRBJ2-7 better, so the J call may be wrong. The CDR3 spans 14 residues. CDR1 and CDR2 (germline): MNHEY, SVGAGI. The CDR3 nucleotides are TGTGCCAGCAGTTACGGGACAGAATCTTACGAGCAGTACTTC. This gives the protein CASSYGTESYEQYF.